Following are 20 T cell receptor beta chains from one sample sequenced in a study of blood T cells in healthy people across ages. For the second PCR, which ran for about 7 to 11 cycles, a sample-barcoded 5' primer and a J-beta primer mix were used. Using its own MiXCR run on the 5' RACE reads, TCRdb lists one record per CDR3 protein. The table includes approximately 800,000 distinct CDR3 sequences, under 40% detected once. Sequencing input: blood. The origin of the receptors is a man between 18 and 35 years old in good health.

This chain uses TRBV5-6 with TRBJ1-1; a possible D gene is TRBD1 (5 bases). Germline CDR1 is SGHDT and CDR2 is YYEEEE. The length of the CDR3 is 13 residues. V shed 0 bases and J shed 6 bases, with 9 bases lying between them. CDR3 in DNA: TGTGCCAGCAGCTTGGAGGGGATGTCTGAAGCTTTCTTT. Amino acid sequence: CASSLEGMSEAFF.

This clonotype was picked up many times. This rearrangement joins TRBV5-1 to TRBJ2-3; TRBD2 matches at 12 bases. The V gene end was trimmed by 3 bases and the J gene end by 6 bases; junction bases not matched to a gene: 8. Germline CDR1 reads SGHRS; CDR2 reads YFSETQ. This CDR3 has 16 amino acids. DNA of the CDR3: TGCGCCAGCAGCTCGCTAGCGGGGGGGCCTCTGGATACGCAGTATTTT. Its translation is CASSSLAGGPLDTQYF.

CDR3 sequence reads: CASSQEELNEAADTQYF. The CDR3 nucleotides read TGTGCCAGCAGCCAAGAGGAGTTAAACGAAGCCGCAGATACGCAGTATTTT. This chain uses TRBV14 with TRBJ2-3; D is unresolved. Germline CDR1 reads SGHDN; CDR2 reads FVKESK. Between the trimmed V and J ends, which lost 0 bases and 4 bases, there was a span of 17 bases. The CDR3 totals 17 residues. Full variable domain (missing parts from reference TRBV14 and TRBJ2-3): EAGVTQFPSHSVIEKGQTVTLRCDPISGHDNLYWYRRVMGKEIKFLLHFVKESKQDESGMPNNRFLAERTGGTYSTLKVQPAELEDSGVYFCASSQEELNEAADTQYFGPGTRLTVL.

This rearrangement joins TRBV7-2 to TRBJ1-3; D gene uncertain. The V gene's germline CDR1 is SGHTA and CDR2 FQGNSA. CDR3 size: 16 residues. Trimming removed 1 base from V and 4 bases from J, with 14 bases in between. CDR3 sequence (DNA): TGTGCCAGCAGCTTAGATCCGACTCTAAGAGGAAACACCATATATTTT. Protein: CASSLDPTLRGNTIYF.

The chain links TRBV13 to TRBJ1-1; D unresolved. The CDR3 loop spans 15 amino acids. V gave up 1 base and J gave up 1 base, with 10 bases separating them. Per the germline V gene, CDR1 is PRHDT and CDR2 is FYEKMQ (reference sequence). CDR3 protein: CASSLVGSPNTEAFF. The CDR3, as DNA: TGTGCCAGCAGCTTAGTGGGCAGCCCGAACACTGAAGCTTTCTTT.

The chain combines TRBV20-1 with TRBJ1-4; no definite D call. Germline V gives CDR1 DFQATT, CDR2 SNEGSKA (reference sequence). The CDR3 has 13 residues. Between the trimmed V and J ends, which lost 3 bases and 8 bases, there was a span of 13 bases. DNA for the CDR3: TGCAGTGCTAGGACAACTTTCGGGGAAAAACTGTTTTTT. Translation gives CSARTTFGEKLFF.

The chain is built from TRBV6-6 and TRBJ2-7; D possibly matches TRBD1 or TRBD2 (5 bases each). The CDR3 has 14 amino acids. Per germline, CDR1 MNHNY and CDR2 SVGAGI (reference sequence). With 7 bases removed from V and 0 bases from J, the gap between germline ends came to 13 bases. The CDR3 protein is CASNLDGASYEQYF. The CDR3 DNA sequence: TGTGCCAGCAACCTAGACGGGGCCTCCTACGAGCAGTACTTC.

The chain has TRBV6-6 and TRBJ1-1; D call uncertain. The V and J ends lost 4 bases and 1 base respectively, with 16 bases between them. There are 16 residues in the CDR3. Germline V gene lookup returns CDR1 MNHNY and CDR2 SVGAGI (reference sequence). The CDR3 region has the DNA TGTGCCAGCAGTTCCAAGAGTTGGCGGGGGAACACTGAAGCTTTCTTT. Translated, it gives CASSSKSWRGNTEAFF.

This sequence joins TRBV5-1 and TRBJ2-3; D perhaps matches TRBD1 (7 bases). V lost 4 bases, J lost 1 base, and 16 bases lay in between. There are 16 residues in the CDR3. Germline loops: CDR1 SGHRS, CDR2 YFSETQ. CDR3 coding DNA: TGCGCCAGCAGCGCGGGGACAGCGAGAGGCACAGATACGCAGTATTTT. Translated, it gives CASSAGTARGTDTQYF.

The genes are TRBV4-3 and TRBJ1-4, with D perhaps TRBD1 (5 bases). V was shortened by 4 bases and J by 12 bases, with 9 bases between the two germline ends. Germline values: CDR1 LGHNA, CDR2 YSLEER. This CDR3 has 11 amino acids. The CDR3 DNA reads as TGCGCCAGCAGCCGGGGGACGCAACTGTTTTTT. Translated: CASSRGTQLFF.

This clonotype was counted a few times. The genes are TRBV2 and TRBJ2-5; tentatively, D is TRBD1 or TRBD2 (5 bases each). The CDR3 is 14 residues long. V dropped 4 bases and J dropped 5 bases, with 14 bases sitting between them. CDR1 and CDR2 from the germline V gene are SNHLY and FYNNEI. The CDR3 DNA is TGTGCCAGCAGTGCCCGGAGGACAAGGGAGACCCAGTACTTC. Protein: CASSARRTRETQYF. Looking up the rest from reference TRBV2 and TRBJ2-5 gives the full variable domain: EPEVTQTPSHQVTQMGQEVILRCVPISNHLYFYWYRQILGQKVEFLVSFYNNEISEKSEIFDDQFSVERPDGSNFTLKIRSTKLEDSAMYFCASSARRTRETQYFGPGTRLLVL.

CDR3 region: CASSRDRAGTQYF. The DNA of the CDR3 is TGTGCCAGCAGCCGTGACAGGGCAGGGACCCAGTACTTC. The rearrangement joins TRBV14 to TRBJ2-5, with TRBD1 matching over 7 bases. Per germline, CDR1 SGHDN and CDR2 FVKESK. After removal of 4 bases from V and 7 bases from J, the junction contained 6 bases not matched to a gene. The CDR3 runs 13 residues.

This clonotype occurred a few times. The gene calls are TRBV7-2 and TRBJ2-2; D ambiguous. Trimming took off 1 base at V and 6 bases at J, with 12 bases between the two ends. From germline, CDR1 is SGHTA and CDR2 FQGNSA. The CDR3 spans 15 residues. The CDR3 DNA sequence: TGTGCCAGCAGCTTAGGGCATACTTCACCCGGGGAGCTGTTTTTT. This encodes CASSLGHTSPGELFF.

V and J are TRBV12-3 or TRBV12-4 and TRBJ1-2; unclear D gene. The length of the CDR3 is 15 residues. The V gene lost 3 bases and the J gene lost 2 bases, with 13 bases spanning the gap. The CDR3 region is CASSFQARTNYGYTF. The CDR3 region has the DNA TGTGCCAGCAGTTTCCAAGCGAGGACCAACTATGGCTACACCTTC.

Regarding this clonotype: It may be a read error: a sequence one base away is much more abundant. The J gene is TRBJ2-7, the V gene TRBV6-4; 8 bases are a match to TRBD2. The CDR3 has 17 residues. Germline assignment: CDR1 MRHNA and CDR2 SNTAGT. J lost 5 bases, V lost 10 bases, and 22 bases had no gene match. The CDR3 DNA follows: TGTGCCACCGGGATACCGTACTATAGCGGGGTACGCCACGAGCAGTACTTC. Protein: CATGIPYYSGVRHEQYF.

The sample holds a few counts of this clonotype. V usage is TRBV20-1 and J usage is TRBJ2-3; a weak D match, TRBD2 (5 bases). V lost 5 bases and J 5 bases, leaving 8 bases between the germline ends. The CDR3 runs 11 residues. CDR1 and CDR2 from the germline V gene are DFQATT and SNEGSKA (reference sequence). This CDR3 reads CSARGQDTQYF. In DNA, the CDR3 is TGCAGTGCTCGAGGGCAAGATACGCAGTATTTT.

The chain couples TRBV20-1 to TRBJ2-5, with a tentative D call TRBD2 (6 bases). Trimming shortened V by 7 bases and J by 4 bases, and 16 bases separated the two germline ends. Germline-derived CDR1 and CDR2 are DFQATT and SNEGSKA (reference sequence). The CDR3 extends over 13 amino acids. Written as DNA, the CDR3 is TGCAGTGTCCCGACTAGATCTGGAGAGACCCAGTACTTC. Its translation: CSVPTRSGETQYF.

In this sample, this clonotype turned up a few times. A much larger clonotype is one base distant, so this may be a read error. The chain has TRBV5-1 and TRBJ2-1; D unclear. V was trimmed by 4 bases and J by 15 bases, leaving 23 bases between them. CDR1 SGHRS and CDR2 YFSETQ come from the germline V gene. The CDR3 consists of 14 residues. The CDR3 sequence is CASSANRVLSIRFF. In DNA form, the CDR3 reads TGCGCCAGCAGCGCCAACCGGGTCCTTTCGATTCGGTTCTTC. Using reference TRBV5-1 and TRBJ2-1 for the parts outside the CDR3, the full variable domain is KAGVTQTPRYLIKTRGQQVTLSCSPISGHRSVSWYQQTPGQGLQFLFEYFSETQRNKGNFPGRFSGRQFSNSRSEMNVSTLELGDSALYLCASSANRVLSIRFFGPGTRLTVL.

The chain couples TRBV6-2 or TRBV6-3 to TRBJ2-2; 8 bases are a match to TRBD1. The V gene end was trimmed by 1 base and the J gene end by 7 bases; junction bases not matched to a gene: 14. The germline gives CDR1 MNHEY, CDR2 SVGEGT. This CDR3 contains 18 residues. The CDR3 loop is CASSYYQGQEAKNGELFF. For the CDR3, the DNA is TGTGCCAGCAGTTACTACCAGGGACAGGAGGCTAAGAACGGGGAGCTGTTTTTT.

This chain connects TRBV6-6 to TRBJ2-7; D is uncertain. Trimming stripped 5 bases from V and 0 bases from J, with 20 bases between. The V gene's germline CDR1 is MNHNY and CDR2 SVGAGI (reference sequence). The CDR3 loop spans 17 amino acids. This CDR3 is CASSTSNTEGFSYEQYF. DNA for the CDR3: TGTGCCAGCAGTACATCGAACACGGAAGGGTTCTCCTACGAGCAGTACTTC.